This TCR beta chain was identified in a study of T cell responses to AZD1222 COVID-19 vaccine. The germline V gene encodes CDR1 SGHDN and CDR2 FVKESK. This CDR3 comprises 16 residues. Trimming cost V 5 bases and J 0 bases, with 11 bases left between them. Sequencing was performed with immunoSEQ multiplex PCR; in TCRdb, only in-frame clones are kept and a portion is missing. Of roughly 84,000 clones listed, approximately 85% were seen once; the top ten hold 12%. Second-dose intervals near 4 or 12 weeks were combined. As concerns this clone: Its target is unknown.

General observations from the study: At baseline, seropositivity was found in only a handful of AZD1222 recipients. Recipients of two AZD1222 doses showed rising Spike-specific TCR breadth and depth. The donors showed a predominance of white British ancestry and of females, with possible underestimation of clonal diversity.

This chain links TRBV14 with TRBJ2-6, with unresolved D. This receptor was identified in an adult who received the AZD1222 COVID-19 vaccine. The sequencing here drew on peripheral blood, taken 28 days after the second AZD1222 dose. The CDR3 sequence is CASSGVAFSGANVLTF. DNA of the CDR3: TGTGCCAGCAGCGGAGTTGCGTTCTCTGGGGCCAACGTCCTGACTTTC.